Here is one T cell receptor beta chain with its context. Its antigen remains unidentified. Base qualities are missing; no much larger clone stands one base away. The collaborating institutions used their own protocols to collect whole blood in K2EDTA tubes. For TCRbeta analysis, collaborators shipped samples as frozen whole blood, isolated PBMCs, or DNA extracted from either of those sample types. V drops 0 bases and J drops 8 bases, leaving 10 bases in between. Based on the germline V gene, the CDR1 and CDR2 sequences are MGHDK and SYGVNS. Taken from cysteine to phenylalanine, the CDR3 has 13 residues. Only the CDR3 region is kept as DNA, spanning 39 bases read in frame from base 1. TCRbeta CDR3 regions were amplified from genomic DNA by means of the immunoSEQ Assay, a bias-controlled multiplex PCR. Processing in the source paper ran as follows. Within the assay, amplification of reference gene primers was used to estimate how many nucleated cells each sample contained. To quantify the absolute abundance of each unique TCRbeta CDR3 rearrangement, sequence reads were collapsed and filtered. For each sample, productive Simpson clonality was calculated by taking the square root of Simpson's diversity index across productive rearrangements. As stored in TCRdb, this immuneACCESS dataset retains in-frame rearrangements with V and J assigned. A fraction of the clones does not appear; measured against another copy, unresolved V genes explain less than half of the discrepancy, and the remainder lacks a known reason. V and J calls and clone size are those listed in that table; D and trimming were worked out from the DNA. The table for this sample lists 200,000 to 300,000 clones; 85% to 90% of them were counted only once. The ten biggest clones cover roughly 1.4% of the sample.

This entry belongs to a study of blood T cell repertoires in COVID-19 (TCRdb year 2020). With respect to the entire study: Collaborator samples came from the United States, Italy and Spain and covered acute and convalescent phases of COVID-19. The prospective study material was composed of cDNA or gDNA derived from T cells, B-cell-depleted T cells, or PBMCs. Deeply sampled blood TCRbeta repertoires from subjects exposed to, actively infected with, or recovered from COVID-19 were included in the dataset. A freely available public database, intended as a resource for researchers studying the immune response to SARS-CoV-2, is where the repertoires were released. Samples came from the ongoing ImmuneRACE study (first 160 participants) plus 1,254 subjects from 6 global collaborators. The sample metadata nearly always contained a de-identified subject ID, COVID-19 status, age in years and sex. Where available, HLA class I and class II types were obtained from metadata supplied by the sample provider rather than from assay-based typing.

What the study reported, not specific to this receptor: Clinical and demographic metadata were provided uncurated, with the amount varying by source and participant.

The receptor chain draws on TRBV25-1 and TRBJ1-2; a confident D gene designation cannot be given. This clonotype was obtained from a man older than 75 with acute or convalescent COVID-19. The sample taken for sequencing was peripheral blood. The CDR3 region reads CASSEYVGEGYTF. Here is the DNA: TGTGCCAGCAGTGAATATGTGGGAGAGGGCTACACCTTC.